Each of the 14 T cell receptor beta chains below was sequenced from the same sample in a study of blood T cell repertoires in COVID-19. Using immunoSEQ multiplex PCR, the repertoire was profiled, and TCRdb retains in-frame clones only, with some absent. This sample yields 110,000 or so clones, of which 81% are seen a single time; around 1.5% belongs to the top ten. Material for sequencing was peripheral blood. Receptor source: a man between 50 and 59 years old with acute or convalescent COVID-19.

The V call is TRBV11-3, the J call TRBJ2-7, with D perhaps matching TRBD1 (6 bases). CDR3 size: 16 residues. V lost 0 bases, J lost 2 bases, and 14 bases lay in between. CDR1 is SGHNT, CDR2 YENEEA, per germline. As DNA, the CDR3 is TGTGCCAGCAGCTTAGACCCCAGGGGTAAGGCCTACGAGCAGTACGTC. It translates to CASSLDPRGKAYEQYV.

This clone was counted a few times. V usage is TRBV11-3 and J usage is TRBJ2-3; tentative D call: TRBD2 (6 bases). The V end lost 5 bases, the J end lost 6 bases, and 24 bases lay between the germline ends. CDR3 length equals 17 residues. Germline V gene lookup returns CDR1 SGHNT and CDR2 YENEEA. DNA for the CDR3: TGTGCCAGCAGCACCCGGGCCGGGGACTCCGAGGGCGATACGCAGTATTTT. Its translation is CASSTRAGDSEGDTQYF.

The chain combines TRBV10-3 with TRBJ1-3; 8 bases map to TRBD1. Germline values: CDR1 ENHRY, CDR2 SYGVKD. Trimming at V came to 6 bases and at J to 6 bases, leaving 4 bases not matched to a gene. This CDR3 is built from 13 residues. The CDR3 here is CAISPDRANTIYF. CDR3 coding DNA: TGTGCCATCAGCCCGGACAGGGCAAACACCATATATTTT.

A single count supports this clone. The CDR3 sequence is CASTRLQGSEQYF. CDR3 bases: TGTGCCAGCACTCGATTACAGGGCTCCGAGCAGTACTTC. The V and J genes are TRBV2 and TRBJ2-7; D is perhaps TRBD1 (6 bases). V gave up 7 bases and J gave up 6 bases, with 16 bases separating them. The V gene's germline CDR1 is SNHLY and CDR2 FYNNEI. CDR3 length equals 13 residues.

This sequence joins TRBV9 and TRBJ1-5; 8 bases fit TRBD1. Germline CDR1 is SGDLS and CDR2 is YYNGEE. CDR3 length: 15 residues. V lost 4 bases, J lost 2 bases, and 5 bases stayed unmatched. CDR3 DNA sequence: TGTGCCAGCAGCCGAGGACAGGGCGGCAATCAGCCCCAGCATTTT. Its translation is CASSRGQGGNQPQHF.

The chain couples TRBV5-4 to TRBJ1-4; 10 bases are shared with TRBD1. The V and J ends lost 3 bases and 9 bases, in that order; junction bases with no gene match: 5. Germline V gene data show CDR1 as SGHNT and CDR2 as YYREEE (reference sequence). The CDR3 is 14 residues long. The CDR3 sequence is CASSSPGQGKKLFF. In DNA form, the CDR3 reads TGTGCCAGCAGCTCACCGGGACAGGGGAAAAAACTGTTTTTT. Filled out from reference TRBV5-4 and TRBJ1-4, the complete variable domain reads ETGVTQSPTHLIKTRGQQVTLRCSSQSGHNTVSWYQQALGQGPQFIFQYYREEENGRGNFPPRFSGLQFPNYSSELNVNALELDDSALYLCASSSPGQGKKLFFGSGTQLSVL.

V usage is TRBV5-6 and J usage is TRBJ2-1, with 7 bases lining up with TRBD2. Germline trimming cut 0 bases from V and 4 bases from J; bases unmatched to any gene: 7. The CDR3 is 16 amino acids. CDR1 and CDR2 from the germline V gene are SGHDT and YYEEEE. The CDR3 coding sequence is TGTGCCAGCAGCTTGGCCGGACTAGGAGGGTACAATGAGCAGTTCTTC. It translates to CASSLAGLGGYNEQFF.

This sequence joins TRBV3-1 (or the pseudogene TRBV3-2) and TRBJ1-2; 9 bases match TRBD1. The CDR3 consists of 14 residues. Per the germline V gene, CDR1 is LGHDT and CDR2 is YNNKEL (reference sequence). With V trimmed by 4 bases and J by 1 base, 1 base remained unmatched. CDR3 loop: CASSPTGGNYGYTF. CDR3 in DNA: TGTGCCAGCAGCCCGACAGGGGGTAACTATGGCTACACCTTC.

This clone has a single count. The J gene is TRBJ1-6, the V gene TRBV7-2; D unclear. This CDR3 is 16 amino acids long. Per the germline V gene, CDR1 is SGHTA and CDR2 is FQGNSA. V was clipped by 1 base and J by 0 bases, with 7 bases between them. This chain's CDR3 is CASSLDGSSYNSPLHF. In DNA form, the CDR3 reads TGTGCCAGCAGCTTAGATGGGAGCTCCTATAATTCACCCCTCCACTTT.

The J gene is TRBJ2-4, the V gene TRBV3-1 (or the pseudogene TRBV3-2); D might be TRBD1 (5 bases). Germline loops: CDR1 LGHDT, CDR2 YNNKEL (reference sequence). The CDR3 runs 17 residues. Trimming took 0 bases from V and 1 from J, leaving 13 bases between them. CDR3 sequence (DNA): TGTGCCAGCAGCCAAGATAAAGGGGATCGGGCCAAAAACATTCAGTACTTC. Its translation: CASSQDKGDRAKNIQYF.

This clone has a single count. This chain joins TRBV6-5 and TRBJ2-3, with 9 bases aligning to TRBD2. CDR1 is MNHEY and CDR2 is SVGAGI in the germline V gene. This CDR3 has 14 residues. With 9 bases clipped from V and 1 base from J, the junction kept 5 bases outside the gene matches. CDR3 sequence reads: CASRGGGRTDTQYF. CDR3 DNA: TGTGCCAGTCGCGGGGGGGGTCGCACAGATACGCAGTATTTT.

This chain connects TRBV6-1 to TRBJ1-1, with 11 nucleotides matching TRBD1. The length of the CDR3 is 15 residues. Germline V gene lookup returns CDR1 MNHNS and CDR2 SASEGT. J was trimmed by 4 bases and V by 1 base; bases with no gene match: 2. CDR3: CASSEEDRGLTEAFF. In nucleotides, the CDR3 is TGTGCCAGCAGTGAAGAGGACAGGGGGCTCACTGAAGCTTTCTTT.

V is TRBV19 and J is TRBJ1-5, with 10 bases identical to TRBD1. The germline V gene encodes CDR1 LNHDA and CDR2 SQIVND (reference sequence). This CDR3 comprises 15 residues. The V segment lost 6 bases and the J segment 7 bases; nucleotides outside the gene matches: 9. As DNA, the CDR3 is TGTGCCAGTAGCACTGGGACAGGGGACGGACAGCCCCAGCATTTT. Amino acid sequence: CASSTGTGDGQPQHF.

The rearrangement joins TRBV5-1 to TRBJ1-5, with 7 bases matching TRBD1. Germline V gene lookup returns CDR1 SGHRS and CDR2 YFSETQ. The V gene end was trimmed by 4 bases and the J gene end by 0 bases; junction bases not matched to a gene: 4. This CDR3 comprises 15 residues. The CDR3 sequence: CASSPGTDSNQPQHF. Here the CDR3 DNA reads TGCGCCAGCAGCCCCGGGACAGATAGCAATCAGCCCCAGCATTTT.